The 25 T cell receptor beta chains in this list originate from one sample, sequenced in a study of T cell clonality in common variable immunodeficiency. The protocol was immunoSEQ multiplex PCR, while the TCRdb copy is restricted to in-frame clones and leaves out a portion. The record shows 35,000 to 50,000 clones for this sample, with no singletons present. Sequenced: peripheral blood mononuclear cells. These receptor sequences come from a person between 18 and 75 years old in good health.

This clone was recorded many times. The read finishes 3 residues shy of the CDR3 end, and the germline J gene is used to complete it. The chain recombines TRBV5-1 with TRBJ2-1, with TRBD1 matching over 9 bases. This CDR3 has 14 residues. In germline, CDR1 is SGHRS, CDR2 YFSETQ. V lost 4 bases to trimming and J lost 9 bases; unmatched junction nucleotides: 8. Partial CDR3 DNA: TGCGCCAGCAGCCTAATTGGGACAGGGACTGAG. It translates to CASSLIGTGTE. In full, the CDR3 reads CASSLIGTGTEQFF.

This clone was seen repeatedly, ten times or more. The CDR3 extends 3 residues past the end of the read, so its final part is completed from the germline J gene. The V gene is TRBV30, the J gene TRBJ2-7, with unresolved D. The V end lost 1 base, the J end lost 6 bases, and 10 bases lay between the germline ends. Germline CDR1 and CDR2: GTSNPN and SVGIG (reference sequence). The length of the CDR3 is 12 residues. The DNA read from the CDR3 is TGTGCCTGGAGTGCAACCGGTCTCGAG. Its translation: CAWSATGLE. The entire CDR3 protein reads CAWSATGLEQYF.

This clone was picked up many times. Read sequence stops 3 residues before the CDR3 end, and the germline J gene provides the missing end. The chain joins TRBV5-1 to TRBJ2-1; 10 bases map to TRBD2. J was trimmed by 9 bases and V by 4 bases; bases with no gene match: 7. Germline values: CDR1 SGHRS, CDR2 YFSETQ. CDR3 length: 14 amino acids. The CDR3 DNA, read in part, is TGCGCCAGCAGCAGCGGGGGGGGGACCGGTGAG. It encodes CASSSGGGTGE. The CDR3 in its entirety is CASSSGGGTGEQFF.

In its sample, this clone was seen many times. The CDR3 sequence: CASSPSGGHGYTF. CDR3 DNA (partial): TGTGCCAGCAGCCCCTCAGGGGGACATGGC. V and J are TRBV2 and TRBJ1-2, with 7 bases matching TRBD1. The read comes to an end 3 residues before the CDR3 does, leaving the germline J gene to fill in the end. The trim removed 6 bases at V and 6 bases at J, leaving 7 bases unmatched. Germline CDR1 reads SNHLY; CDR2 reads FYNNEI. The CDR3 length is 13 residues.

This clone was counted many times. Here the CDR3 reads CASSLDPTGTAAQYF. The DNA read from the CDR3 is TGTGCCAGCAGCTTAGATCCCACAGGTACTGCCGCG. The chain employs TRBV11-2 and TRBJ2-3, with TRBD1 as a possible D gene (5 bases). With the read ending 3 residues before the CDR3 end, the germline J gene is used to fill in that end. In germline, CDR1 is SGHAT, CDR2 FQNNGV. The CDR3 is made up of 15 amino acids.

This clone was seen many times. The read falls 3 residues short of the CDR3 end, and the missing part is taken from the germline J gene. The chain recombines TRBV6-2 or TRBV6-3 with TRBJ2-5; 9 nucleotides match TRBD2. The CDR3 has 15 amino acids. After removal of 2 bases from V and 5 bases from J, the junction contained 6 bases not matched to a gene. The V gene's germline CDR1 is MNHEY and CDR2 SVGEGT. The CDR3 loop reads CASSYTGLARETQYF. The part of the CDR3 DNA that was read is TGTGCCAGCAGTTACACCGGACTAGCGAGGGAGACC.

This clone was seen repeatedly, ten times or more. Coverage ceases 3 residues before the CDR3 finishes, and the germline J gene fills in the end. The chain employs TRBV5-1 and TRBJ2-1, with 9 bases lining up with TRBD2. Germline values: CDR1 SGHRS, CDR2 YFSETQ. The V and J ends lost 0 bases and 4 bases, in that order; junction bases with no gene match: 8. CDR3 length equals 17 residues. CDR3 loop: CASSLVVAGVGYNEQFF. The DNA read from the CDR3 is TGCGCCAGCAGCTTGGTTGTAGCGGGAGTGGGGTACAATGAG.

In this sample, this clone turned up many times. The read is 3 residues too short to cover the CDR3 end, so that end is filled in from the germline J gene. The genes are TRBV12-3 or TRBV12-4 and TRBJ2-7; 9 nucleotides line up with TRBD1. Unmatched junction bases numbered 10, after V lost 7 bases and J lost 3 bases. The CDR3 spans 15 residues. This CDR3 reads CASTRTGGDIYEQYF. The sequenced part of the CDR3 DNA is TGTGCCAGCACTAGAACAGGGGGCGATATCTACGAG.

Many counts were recorded for this clone. Read data end 3 residues before the CDR3 end; the end is taken from the germline J gene. Other DNA sequences in this specimen translate into the identical CDR3. The V and J genes are TRBV6-1 and TRBJ1-4; 7 positions match TRBD1. Per the germline V gene, CDR1 is MNHNS and CDR2 is SASEGT. This CDR3 comprises 15 residues. J gave up 4 bases and V 4 bases, and 6 bases lay outside the gene matches. The sequenced CDR3 bases are TGTGCCAGCAGTGGCCTCCGGGACAGTAATGAAAAA. Amino acid sequence: CASSGLRDSNEK. The entire CDR3 is CASSGLRDSNEKLFF.

This clone came up many times. The read ends 3 residues early relative to the CDR3; the germline J gene fills the gap. The chain recombines TRBV4-2 with TRBJ1-4; 7 bases match TRBD1. The CDR3 has 15 residues. The germline gives CDR1 LGHNA, CDR2 YNFKEQ. V dropped 1 base and J dropped 6; count of bases not matched to a gene: 5. The CDR3 is CASSQGQGTYEKLFF. The covered CDR3 bases are TGTGCCAGCAGCCAAGGACAGGGTACTTATGAAAAA.

This clone was seen at least ten times. The missing CDR3 end, 3 residues past where the read stops, is filled in from the germline J gene. The chain has TRBV7-9 and TRBJ2-7; 10 bases are a match to TRBD2. Germline values: CDR1 SEHNR, CDR2 FQNEAQ (reference sequence). The trim removed 4 bases at V and 3 bases at J, leaving 6 bases unmatched. The CDR3 loop spans 15 amino acids. The covered CDR3 bases are TGTGCCAGCAGCTCGACTAGCGGGTACATCTACGAG. Its translation is CASSSTSGYIYE. The whole CDR3 sequence is CASSSTSGYIYEQYF.

This clone was seen many times. From the germline J gene comes the end of the CDR3, since the read stops 3 residues before it. V usage is TRBV7-3 and J usage is TRBJ2-3; D perhaps matches TRBD1 (5 bases). CDR1 SGHTA and CDR2 FQGTGA come from the germline V gene. Deletions cut 0 bases from V and 4 bases from J, with 8 bases between. The CDR3 is made up of 14 amino acids. The CDR3 region is CASSLTKGSDTQYF. The covered CDR3 bases are TGTGCCAGCAGCTTAACGAAGGGGTCAGATACG.

At least ten counts were recorded for this clone. The CDR3 end falls 3 residues outside the read, so it is completed with the germline J gene. The V gene is TRBV7-9, the J gene TRBJ2-4; the D gene is possibly TRBD1 (6 bases). V lost 8 bases and J lost 0, with 11 bases in between. The CDR3 runs to 14 residues. Per the germline V gene, CDR1 is SEHNR and CDR2 is FQNEAQ (reference sequence). The chain's CDR3 is CASEDSLAKNIQYF. Partial CDR3 DNA: TGTGCCAGCGAGGACAGCTTAGCCAAAAACATT.

This clone was recorded many times. The read finishes 3 residues shy of the CDR3 end, and the germline J gene is used to complete it. The genes are TRBV27 and TRBJ1-2, with 8 positions matching TRBD1. The germline V gene encodes CDR1 MNHEY and CDR2 SMNVEV (reference sequence). The CDR3 length is 16 residues. The J segment lost 2 bases and the V segment lost 0 bases, leaving 5 bases of the junction unmatched. The covered CDR3 bases are TGTGCCAGCAGTTTATCGGGCCGGACAGGGAACTATGGC. Translating it yields CASSLSGRTGNYG. From start to end, the CDR3 is CASSLSGRTGNYGYTF.

The sample holds many counts of this clone. The CDR3 sequence is CASSLGQPNTEAFF. The sequenced part of the CDR3 DNA is TGTGCCAGCAGCTTAGGACAGCCGAACACTGAA. The chain employs TRBV7-9 and TRBJ1-1; possible D gene TRBD1, 5 bases. The observed sequence ends 3 residues before the CDR3 terminus, with the missing tail filled in from the germline J gene. The CDR3 sequence is 14 residues long. The ends were cut back, 1 base at V and 1 base at J, with 7 bases in the middle. CDR1 and CDR2 from the germline V gene are SEHNR and FQNEAQ (reference sequence). The variable domain in full, completed from reference TRBV7-9 and TRBJ1-1, reads DTGVSQNPRHKITKRGQNVTFRCDPISEHNRLYWYRQTLGQGPEFLTYFQNEAQLEKSRLLSDRFSAERPKGSFSTLEIQRTEQGDSAMYLCASSLGQPNTEAFFGQGTRLTVV.

The sample holds many counts of this clone. The read finishes 3 residues shy of the CDR3 end, and the germline J gene is used to complete it. This chain links TRBV6-2 or TRBV6-3 with TRBJ2-5; 10 bases align to TRBD1. V lost 5 bases, J lost 4 bases, and 7 bases stayed unmatched. Germline V CDR1 and CDR2: MNHEY, SVGEGT. CDR3 length: 15 residues. CDR3 DNA, as far as it was read: TGTGCCAGCAGTAGAGGGACAGGGGTTGGAGAGACC. Its translation is CASSRGTGVGET. The complete CDR3 sequence is CASSRGTGVGETQYF.

The table lists this clone with many counts. The read terminates 3 residues before the CDR3 end, so the remaining end is supplied by the germline J gene. This chain uses TRBV20-1 with TRBJ1-5; TRBD1 is a possible D gene (5 bases). Germline-derived CDR1 and CDR2 are DFQATT and SNEGSKA (reference sequence). The V gene lost 8 bases and the J gene lost 0 bases, with 11 bases spanning the gap. This CDR3 spans 13 amino acids. The CDR3 region is CSSRGSSNQPQHF. The DNA read from the CDR3 is TGCAGTTCACGGGGGAGTAGCAATCAGCCC.

This clone was detected many times. The read ends 3 residues shy of where the CDR3 ends; the end is completed using the germline J gene. This chain uses TRBV7-2 with TRBJ1-1; a possible D gene is TRBD1 (6 bases). This CDR3 has 15 residues. The germline gives CDR1 SGHTA, CDR2 FQGNSA. The V end lost 4 bases, the J end lost 0 bases, and 12 bases lay between the germline ends. This chain's CDR3 is CASSSSGQMNTEAFF. The CDR3 DNA, read in part, is TGTGCCAGCAGCTCCTCAGGACAGATGAACACTGAA.

This clone was detected ten times or more. Coverage ceases 3 residues before the CDR3 finishes, and the germline J gene fills in the end. V is TRBV5-1 and J is TRBJ1-6; no firm D call. CDR1 and CDR2 (germline): SGHRS, YFSETQ. Trimming left V 5 bases short and J 6 bases short, with 9 bases between. The length of the CDR3 is 13 residues. This CDR3 is CASSVFSNSPLHF. CDR3 DNA (partial): TGCGCCAGCAGTGTTTTTAGTAATTCACCC.

This clone was detected many times. The read ends 3 residues early relative to the CDR3; the germline J gene fills the gap. The chain has TRBV7-3 and TRBJ2-1; D may match TRBD1 or TRBD2 (6 bases each). The germline V and J ends were trimmed by 6 bases and 9 bases, with 18 bases remaining between them. The germline V gene encodes CDR1 SGHTA and CDR2 FQGTGA. The length of the CDR3 is 14 residues. CDR3 loop: CASSSGTEGVEQFF. The CDR3 bases that were read are TGTGCCAGCAGTTCGGGAACGGAGGGGGTTGAG. Using reference TRBV7-3 and TRBJ2-1 for the parts outside the CDR3, the full variable domain is GAGVSQTPSNKVTEKGKYVELRCDPISGHTALYWYRQSLGQGPEFLIYFQGTGAADDSGLPNDRFFAVRPEGSVSTLKIQRTERGDSAVYLCASSSGTEGVEQFFGPGTRLTVL.

This clone was seen repeatedly, ten times or more. CDR3 loop: CASSLRYRGTSNQPQHF. CDR3 bases read: TGTGCCAGCAGTTTAAGGTACAGGGGGACTAGCAATCAGCCC. The chain is built from TRBV28 and TRBJ1-5; 8 nucleotides align to TRBD1. Read sequence stops 3 residues before the CDR3 end, and the germline J gene provides the missing end. Trimming cost V 2 bases and J 0 bases; bases outside gene matches: 6. Germline V gives CDR1 MDHEN, CDR2 SYDVKM. The CDR3 is made up of 17 amino acids.

This clone showed up many times. The read ends 3 residues before the CDR3 terminus; that terminus is restored from the germline J gene. V gene TRBV7-8 combines with J gene TRBJ2-2; TRBD1 agrees at 8 bases. CDR1 is SGHVS and CDR2 is FQNEAQ in the germline V gene. J was trimmed by 3 bases and V by 2 bases; bases with no gene match: 5. CDR3 size: 16 residues. The CDR3: CASSLPGQGYTGELFF. The DNA read from the CDR3 is TGTGCCAGCAGCTTACCCGGACAGGGCTACACCGGGGAG.

This clone was counted many times. This CDR3 is CASSDYQETQYF. CDR3 DNA (partial): TGTGCCAGCAGCGACTACCAAGAGACC. The V call is TRBV5-6, the J call TRBJ2-5, with D uncertain. The sequenced fragment ends 3 residues before the CDR3 boundary, so the rest is inferred from the germline J gene. V lost 4 bases to trimming and J lost 0 bases, with 4 bases between them. Germline loops: CDR1 SGHDT, CDR2 YYEEEE. The CDR3 runs to 12 residues.

This clone has ten or more counts. The read terminates 3 residues ahead of where the CDR3 ends, so the germline J gene completes it. The chain couples TRBV30 to TRBJ2-4; maybe TRBD1 (6 bases). Trimming took 5 bases from V and 1 from J, leaving 12 bases between them. Looked up from germline, CDR1 is GTSNPN and CDR2 is SVGIG (reference sequence). The CDR3 is 14 residues long. The DNA read from the CDR3 is TGTGCCTGGTCGGACAGTGACGCCAAAAACATT. It translates to CAWSDSDAKNI. The entire CDR3 protein reads CAWSDSDAKNIQYF.

This clone was detected many times. The read comes to an end 3 residues before the CDR3 does, leaving the germline J gene to fill in the end. The chain carries TRBV20-1 and TRBJ2-7; TRBD2 matches at 7 bases. V trimming: 0 bases; J trimming: 3 bases; junction bases outside the gene matches: 5. The length of the CDR3 is 14 residues. From germline, CDR1 is DFQATT and CDR2 SNEGSKA (reference sequence). The CDR3 is CSARDGERDYEQYF. Partial CDR3 DNA: TGCAGTGCTAGAGATGGAGAGCGGGACTACGAG.